The 24 T cell receptor beta chains reported below all come from one sample, sequenced in a study of naive and memory T cell subsets. Two oligonucleotides, mixed equimolar, formed the beta constant-region primer covering TRBC1 and TRBC2. MiXCR, run by TCRdb on the UMI-ligation and nested PCR reads, gives a single entry per CDR3 protein. The sample carries about 90,000 distinct CDR3 sequences, 5.5% to 8.5% recorded once. Sequences were obtained from central memory CD4+ T cells from blood. The receptors originated from a human donor in good health.

A remark on this clonotype: A much larger clone is a single base away; this may be a read error. The rearrangement joins TRBV20-1 to TRBJ2-3, with 8 bases that match TRBD2. The CDR3 totals 14 residues. CDR1 DFQATT and CDR2 SNEGSKA come from the germline V gene (reference sequence). The CDR3 spells CGARPAGGADTQYF. The CDR3 DNA reads as TGCGGTGCCCGTCCGGCGGGGGGTGCAGATACGCAGTATTTT.

Ten or more counts support this clonotype. The chain combines TRBV28 with TRBJ2-1; no reliable D call. V lost 4 bases to trimming and J lost 2 bases, with 15 bases between them. CDR1 is MDHEN, CDR2 SYDVKM, per germline. The CDR3 sequence is 16 residues long. The CDR3 nucleotides are TGTGCCAGCAGTTCGCCCTCCGACTTCCCCTACAATGAGCAGTTCTTC. It encodes CASSSPSDFPYNEQFF. Supplemented by reference TRBV28 and TRBJ2-1, the full variable domain reads DVKVTQSSRYLVKRTGEKVFLECVQDMDHENMFWYRQDPGLGLRLIYFSYDVKMKEKGDIPEGYSVSREKKERFSLILESASTNQTSMYLCASSSPSDFPYNEQFFGPGTRLTVL.

In its sample, this clonotype was seen many times. The genes are TRBV7-2 and TRBJ1-4, with D possibly matching TRBD1 (6 bases). The CDR3 has 14 amino acids. CDR1 and CDR2 from the germline V gene are SGHTA and FQGNSA. Trimming took 6 bases from V and 3 from J, leaving 11 bases between them. CDR3 sequence reads: CASSSTGSNEKLFF. CDR3 bases: TGTGCCAGCAGTTCGACAGGTTCTAATGAAAAACTGTTTTTT.

The rearrangement joins TRBV28 to TRBJ2-7; possibly TRBD1 for D (6 bases). The ends were cut back, 7 bases at V and 0 bases at J, with 16 bases in the middle. The CDR3 contains 15 residues. CDR1 and CDR2 (germline): MDHEN, SYDVKM. The CDR3: CASITGSSGSYEQYF. The CDR3 nucleotides are TGTGCCAGCATCACAGGGTCCTCGGGCTCCTACGAGCAGTACTTC.

This clonotype was found many times. CDR3 loop: CSAARDYEKLFF. Written as DNA, the CDR3 is TGCAGCGCTGCCCGGGACTATGAAAAACTGTTTTTT. The rearrangement joins TRBV29-1 to TRBJ1-4, with D perhaps matching TRBD1 (5 bases). The germline V gene encodes CDR1 SQVTM and CDR2 ANQGSEA. This CDR3 has 12 amino acids. V lost 7 bases, J lost 6 bases, and 12 bases lay in between. Drawing the rest from reference TRBV29-1 and TRBJ1-4, the complete variable domain is SAVISQKPSRDICQRGTSLTIQCQVDSQVTMMFWYRQQPGQSLTLIATANQGSEATYESGFVIDKFPISRPNLTFSTLTVSNMSPEDSSIYLCSAARDYEKLFFGSGTQLSVL.

The table lists this clonotype with many counts. The CDR3 nucleotides read TGTGCCAGCAGTGGCCCCCGGGGCAATCAGCCCCAGCATTTT. Protein sequence: CASSGPRGNQPQHF. The V and J genes are TRBV2 and TRBJ1-5; no reliable D call. In germline, CDR1 is SNHLY, CDR2 FYNNEI. V lost 4 bases and J 2 bases, leaving 9 bases between the germline ends. The CDR3 runs 14 residues.

This clonotype came up a few times. This chain joins TRBV7-9 and TRBJ1-1, with a tentative D call TRBD1 (5 bases). The length of the CDR3 is 15 residues. The V and J ends lost 1 base and 7 bases respectively, with 16 bases between them. Germline V lookup: CDR1 SEHNR, CDR2 FQNEAQ (reference sequence). The CDR3 region has the DNA TGTGCCAGCAGCTTAGGCCAGAACCCCGGGGGTGAAGCTTTCTTT. It is translated as CASSLGQNPGGEAFF.

This clonotype came up many times. The chain employs TRBV19 and TRBJ2-5; 12 positions match TRBD2. The CDR3 is 16 amino acids. Germline V gives CDR1 LNHDA, CDR2 SQIVND (reference sequence). After removal of 2 bases from V and 5 bases from J, the junction contained 6 bases not matched to a gene. The CDR3 region is CASSIPTSGSGETQYF. In DNA form, the CDR3 reads TGTGCCAGTAGTATACCGACTAGCGGGAGTGGCGAGACCCAGTACTTC. Full variable domain (remainder filled in from reference TRBV19 and TRBJ2-5): DGGITQSPKYLFRKEGQNVTLSCEQNLNHDAMYWYRQDPGQGLRLIYYSQIVNDFQKGDIAEGYSVSREKKESFPLTVTSAQKNPTAFYLCASSIPTSGSGETQYFGPGTRLLVL.

This clonotype was recorded at least ten times. The chain employs TRBV29-1 and TRBJ2-5; D gene ambiguous. Germline V lookup: CDR1 SQVTM, CDR2 ANQGSEA. The CDR3 length is 12 residues. V lost 4 bases and J lost 7, with 13 bases in between. CDR3 protein: CSVGGAKGTQYF. Written as DNA, the CDR3 is TGCAGCGTTGGAGGAGCGAAGGGGACCCAGTACTTC.

This clonotype was found many times. The chain has TRBV2 and TRBJ2-3; 8 bases map to TRBD2. The V gene's germline CDR1 is SNHLY and CDR2 FYNNEI. J was trimmed by 3 bases and V by 6 bases; bases with no gene match: 8. The CDR3 runs 15 residues. CDR3 protein: CASRRMGGRTDTQYF. The CDR3 region has the DNA TGTGCCAGCAGGAGAATGGGCGGGAGGACAGATACGCAGTATTTT.

Comments on this clonotype: A much larger clone differs by one base, so this may be a read error. Since no conserved phenylalanine or tryptophan closes the CDR3, a read error is the likely cause. V is TRBV5-8 and J is TRBJ1-3; D uncertain. This CDR3 is 13 amino acids long. The V and J ends lost 0 bases and 4 bases respectively, with 5 bases between them. Germline V gene data show CDR1 as SGHTS and CDR2 as YDEGEE. The DNA for the CDR3 is TGTGCCAGCAGCTTGGCCAAAGGAAACACCATATATCTT. Translating it yields CASSLAKGNTIYL.

Many counts were recorded for this clonotype. The CDR3 reads CASSLRGTEAFF. In nucleotides, the CDR3 is TGTGCCAGCAGTTTAAGGGGAACTGAAGCTTTCTTT. The V and J genes are TRBV6-5 and TRBJ1-1; D is possibly TRBD1 (5 bases). Per germline, CDR1 MNHEY and CDR2 SVGAGI. The length of the CDR3 is 12 residues. Trimming pared 4 bases from V and 5 bases from J, leaving 8 bases between.

This clonotype was seen at least ten times. One junction end disagrees with the germline gene, perhaps due to a read error. The V call is TRBV7-7, the J call TRBJ2-5; unclear D gene. CDR1 and CDR2 from the germline V gene are SSHAT and FNYEAQ (reference sequence). CDR3 size: 15 residues. CDR3 DNA: TGTGCTAGCAGCCGATCCTTCGCGGCTCAGGAGACCCAGTACTTC. It yields the protein CASSRSFAAQETQYF.

This clonotype was observed a few times. In DNA form, the CDR3 reads TGTGCCAGCACCGTCCCAACCCCGTTTCCCGGGGAGCTGTTTTTT. This encodes CASTVPTPFPGELFF. V usage is TRBV6-2 or TRBV6-3 and J usage is TRBJ2-2; unclear D gene. Germline CDR1 reads MNHEY; CDR2 reads SVGEGT. The CDR3 is 15 residues long. V lost 7 bases, J lost 6 bases, and 18 bases lay in between.

This clonotype came up many times. The V and J genes are TRBV18 and TRBJ1-2; D call uncertain. Germline assignment: CDR1 KGHSH and CDR2 LQKENI. The CDR3 spans 15 residues. The ends were cut back, 3 bases at V and 2 bases at J, with 13 bases in the middle. CDR3 protein: CASSPMETSNYGYTF. The CDR3 region has the DNA TGTGCCAGCTCACCGATGGAGACATCCAACTATGGCTACACCTTC.

The V and J genes are TRBV6-2 or TRBV6-3 and TRBJ2-2; a weak D match, TRBD1 (5 bases). Germline V gene lookup returns CDR1 MNHEY and CDR2 SVGEGT. V lost 6 bases and J 3 bases, leaving 11 bases between the germline ends. This CDR3 contains 14 residues. The CDR3 DNA is TGTGCCAGCAGAGACACAGGTTACACCGGGGAGCTGTTTTTT. Translating it yields CASRDTGYTGELFF.

In this sample, this clonotype turned up a few times. The chain recombines TRBV29-1 with TRBJ2-7, with a tentative D call TRBD2 (5 bases). CDR1 and CDR2 from the germline V gene are SQVTM and ANQGSEA. CDR3 length: 13 residues. V shed 5 bases and J shed 3 bases, with 14 bases lying between them. This CDR3 is CSVRESPIYEQYF. CDR3 coding DNA: TGCAGCGTTAGGGAGAGCCCCATCTACGAGCAGTACTTC.

This clonotype was seen repeatedly, ten times or more. The V and J genes are TRBV11-1 and TRBJ2-6, with D uncertain. The CDR3 has 15 amino acids. Germline V lookup: CDR1 SGHAT, CDR2 FQDESV (reference sequence). Between the trimmed V and J ends, which lost 1 base and 2 bases, there was a span of 6 bases. CDR3 DNA: TGTGCCAGCAGCTTAGTCGCAACTGGGGCCAACGTCCTGACTTTC. It specifies CASSLVATGANVLTF.

A few counts support this clonotype. The chain uses TRBV28 and TRBJ2-1, with 7 bases identical to TRBD1. CDR3 size: 15 residues. The V segment lost 4 bases and the J segment 3 bases; nucleotides outside the gene matches: 6. CDR1 and CDR2 (germline): MDHEN, SYDVKM. As DNA, the CDR3 is TGTGCCAGCAGTTCCTCCGGGACAGACTACAATGAGCAGTTCTTC. This translates into CASSSSGTDYNEQFF.

This clonotype was detected a few times. This rearrangement joins TRBV6-5 to TRBJ1-1; D is possibly TRBD1 (6 bases). This CDR3 is 13 amino acids long. Germline CDR1 MNHEY, CDR2 SVGAGI. Trimming shortened V by 5 bases and J by 3 bases, and 10 bases separated the two germline ends. This CDR3 is CASSNDRHTEAFF. The DNA of the CDR3 is TGTGCCAGCAGTAACGACAGGCACACTGAAGCTTTCTTT.

At least ten counts were recorded for this clonotype. This chain uses TRBV6-2 or TRBV6-3 with TRBJ1-2; D uncertain. CDR3 length: 13 amino acids. Germline lookup yields CDR1 MNHEY and CDR2 SVGEGT. V lost 5 bases to trimming and J lost 5 bases, with 12 bases between them. The CDR3 region is CASSLIEHYGYTF. The CDR3 DNA reads as TGTGCCAGCAGTCTGATAGAACATTATGGCTACACCTTC.

The chain recombines TRBV3-1 with TRBJ2-3; 8 bases line up with TRBD2. The CDR3 is made up of 13 amino acids. CDR1 and CDR2 from the germline V gene are LGHDT and YNNKEL (reference sequence). With 9 bases clipped from V and 4 bases from J, the junction kept 6 bases outside the gene matches. The CDR3 nucleotides read TGTGCCAGTGAAAGCGGGGGAGCAGATACGCAGTATTTT. It yields the protein CASESGGADTQYF.

This chain connects TRBV6-1 to TRBJ1-5; weak D call: TRBD1 (5 bases). This CDR3 contains 14 residues. Trimming took 3 bases from V and 3 from J, leaving 9 bases between them. CDR1 MNHNS and CDR2 SASEGT come from the germline V gene. This CDR3 reads CASSDRGDNQPQHF. In nucleotides, the CDR3 is TGTGCCAGCAGTGATAGAGGGGACAATCAGCCCCAGCATTTT.

A few counts support this clonotype. The genes are TRBV4-3 and TRBJ2-2; D gene ambiguous. V gave up 3 bases and J gave up 5 bases, with 13 bases separating them. Per germline, CDR1 LGHNA and CDR2 YSLEER. This CDR3 spans 15 amino acids. The CDR3 here is CASSQHLRQTGELFF. CDR3 nucleotides: TGCGCCAGCAGCCAGCACTTGAGGCAGACCGGGGAGCTGTTTTTT.